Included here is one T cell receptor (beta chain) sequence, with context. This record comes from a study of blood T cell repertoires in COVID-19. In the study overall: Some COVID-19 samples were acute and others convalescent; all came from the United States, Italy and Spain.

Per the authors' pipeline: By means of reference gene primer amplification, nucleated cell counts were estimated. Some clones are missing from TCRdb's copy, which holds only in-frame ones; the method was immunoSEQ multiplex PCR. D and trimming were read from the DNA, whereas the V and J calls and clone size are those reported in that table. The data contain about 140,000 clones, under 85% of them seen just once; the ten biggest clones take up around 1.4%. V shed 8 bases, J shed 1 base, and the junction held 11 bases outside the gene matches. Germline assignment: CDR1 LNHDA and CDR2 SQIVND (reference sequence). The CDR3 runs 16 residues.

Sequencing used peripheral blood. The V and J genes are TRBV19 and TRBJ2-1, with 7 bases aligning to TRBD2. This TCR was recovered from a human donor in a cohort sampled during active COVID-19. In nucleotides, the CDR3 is TGTGCCAGTCGGAACGGGATAGCGGGTTCCTACAATGAGCAGTTCTTC. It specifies CASRNGIAGSYNEQFF.